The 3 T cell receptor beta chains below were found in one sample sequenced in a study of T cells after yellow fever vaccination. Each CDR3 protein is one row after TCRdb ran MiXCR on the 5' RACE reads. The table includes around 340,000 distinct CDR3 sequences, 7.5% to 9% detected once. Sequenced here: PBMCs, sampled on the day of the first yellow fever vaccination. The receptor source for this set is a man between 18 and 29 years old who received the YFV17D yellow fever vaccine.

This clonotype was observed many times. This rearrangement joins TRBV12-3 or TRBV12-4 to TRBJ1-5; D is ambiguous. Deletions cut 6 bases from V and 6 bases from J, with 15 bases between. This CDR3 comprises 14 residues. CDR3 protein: CASRDLDETQPQHF. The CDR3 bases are TGTGCCAGCAGGGACCTGGACGAGACTCAGCCCCAGCATTTT.

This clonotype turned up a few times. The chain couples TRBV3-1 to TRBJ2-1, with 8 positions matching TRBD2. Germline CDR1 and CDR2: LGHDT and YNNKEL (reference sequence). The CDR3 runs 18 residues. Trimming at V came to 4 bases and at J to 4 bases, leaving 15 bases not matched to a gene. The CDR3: CASSRPGGSGVGYNEQFF. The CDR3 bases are TGTGCCAGCAGCCGCCCAGGAGGTAGCGGGGTGGGTTACAATGAGCAGTTCTTC.

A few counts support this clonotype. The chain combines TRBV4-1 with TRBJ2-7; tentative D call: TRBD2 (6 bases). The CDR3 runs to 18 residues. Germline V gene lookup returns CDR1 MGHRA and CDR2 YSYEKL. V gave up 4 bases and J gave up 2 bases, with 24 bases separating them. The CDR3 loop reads CASSPEGSGMGITYEQYF. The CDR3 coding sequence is TGCGCCAGCAGCCCGGAGGGATCGGGGATGGGGATAACCTACGAGCAGTACTTC.